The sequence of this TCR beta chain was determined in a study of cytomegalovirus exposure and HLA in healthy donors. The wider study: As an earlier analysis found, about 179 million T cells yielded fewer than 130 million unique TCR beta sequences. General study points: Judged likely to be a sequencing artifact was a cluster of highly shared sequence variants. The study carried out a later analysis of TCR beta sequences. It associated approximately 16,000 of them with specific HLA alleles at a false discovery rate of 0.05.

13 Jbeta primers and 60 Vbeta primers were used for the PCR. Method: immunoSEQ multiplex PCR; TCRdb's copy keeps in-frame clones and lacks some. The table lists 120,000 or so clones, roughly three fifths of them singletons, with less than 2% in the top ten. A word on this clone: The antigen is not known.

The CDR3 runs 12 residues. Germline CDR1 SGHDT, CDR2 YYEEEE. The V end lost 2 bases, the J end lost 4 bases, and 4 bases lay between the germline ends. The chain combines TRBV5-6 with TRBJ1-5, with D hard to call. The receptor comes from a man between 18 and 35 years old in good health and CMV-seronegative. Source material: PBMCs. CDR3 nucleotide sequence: TGTGCCAGCAGCTTACAGAATCAGCCCCAGCATTTT. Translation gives CASSLQNQPQHF.